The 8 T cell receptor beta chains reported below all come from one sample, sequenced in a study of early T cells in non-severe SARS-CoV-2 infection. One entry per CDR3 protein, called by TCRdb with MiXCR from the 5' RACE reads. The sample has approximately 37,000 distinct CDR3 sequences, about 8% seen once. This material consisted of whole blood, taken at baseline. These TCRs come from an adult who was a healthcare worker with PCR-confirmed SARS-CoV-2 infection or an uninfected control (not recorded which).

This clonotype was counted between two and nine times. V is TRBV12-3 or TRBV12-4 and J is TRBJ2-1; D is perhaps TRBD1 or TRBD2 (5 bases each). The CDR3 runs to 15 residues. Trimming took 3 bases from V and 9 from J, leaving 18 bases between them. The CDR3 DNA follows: TGTGCCAGCAGTTTGGGGGTACCAGGGAGACTTGAGCAGTTCTTC. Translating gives CASSLGVPGRLEQFF.

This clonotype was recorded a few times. The CDR3 DNA is TGTGCCTGGAGTCGTGGGGGGGACACTGAAGCTTTCTTT. As protein: CAWSRGGDTEAFF. V and J are TRBV30 and TRBJ1-1, with D perhaps matching TRBD1 (5 bases). This CDR3 region has 13 residues. Per the germline V gene, CDR1 is GTSNPN and CDR2 is SVGIG (reference sequence). V lost 2 bases, J lost 3 bases, and 10 bases lay in between.

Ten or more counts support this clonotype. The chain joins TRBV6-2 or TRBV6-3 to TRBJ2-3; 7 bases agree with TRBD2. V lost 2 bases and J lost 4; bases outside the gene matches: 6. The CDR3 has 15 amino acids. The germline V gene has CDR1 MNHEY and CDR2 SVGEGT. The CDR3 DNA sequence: TGTGCCAGCAGTTACAGGGGACTATACGCAGATACGCAGTATTTT. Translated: CASSYRGLYADTQYF.

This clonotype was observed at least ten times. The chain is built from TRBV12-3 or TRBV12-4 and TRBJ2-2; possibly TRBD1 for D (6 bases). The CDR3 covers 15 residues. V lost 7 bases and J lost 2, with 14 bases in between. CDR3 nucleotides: TGTGCCAGCATCCGAGGGACACCAAACACCGGGGAGCTGTTTTTT. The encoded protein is CASIRGTPNTGELFF.

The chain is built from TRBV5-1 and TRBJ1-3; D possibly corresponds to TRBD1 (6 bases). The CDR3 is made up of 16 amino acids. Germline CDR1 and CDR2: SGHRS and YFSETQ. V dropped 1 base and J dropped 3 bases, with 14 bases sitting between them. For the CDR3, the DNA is TGCGCCAGCAGCTTGAATCCCAGGGGCGGTGGAAACACCATATATTTT. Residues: CASSLNPRGGGNTIYF. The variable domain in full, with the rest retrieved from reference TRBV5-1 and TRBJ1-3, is KAGVTQTPRYLIKTRGQQVTLSCSPISGHRSVSWYQQTPGQGLQFLFEYFSETQRNKGNFPGRFSGRQFSNSRSEMNVSTLELGDSALYLCASSLNPRGGGNTIYFGEGSWLTVV.

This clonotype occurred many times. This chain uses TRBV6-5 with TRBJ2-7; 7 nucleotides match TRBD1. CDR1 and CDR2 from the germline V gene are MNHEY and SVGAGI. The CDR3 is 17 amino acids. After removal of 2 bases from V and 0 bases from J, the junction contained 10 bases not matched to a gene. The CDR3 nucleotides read TGTGCCAGCAGTTACAAGAACCGACAGGGTAGCTCCTACGAGCAGTACTTC. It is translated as CASSYKNRQGSSYEQYF.

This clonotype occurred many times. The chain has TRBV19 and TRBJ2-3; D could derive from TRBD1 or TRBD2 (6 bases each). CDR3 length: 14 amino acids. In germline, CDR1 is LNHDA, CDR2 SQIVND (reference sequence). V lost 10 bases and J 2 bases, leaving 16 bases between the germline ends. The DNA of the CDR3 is TGTGCCACCCAATGGAGGGGGTACACAGATACGCAGTATTTT. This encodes CATQWRGYTDTQYF.

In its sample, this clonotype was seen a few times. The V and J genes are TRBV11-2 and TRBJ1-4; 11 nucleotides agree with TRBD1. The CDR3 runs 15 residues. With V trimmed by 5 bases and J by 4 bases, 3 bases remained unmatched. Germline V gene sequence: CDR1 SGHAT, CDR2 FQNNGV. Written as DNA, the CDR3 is TGTGCCAGCAGCCCAGGGACAGGGGGTAATGAAAAACTGTTTTTT. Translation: CASSPGTGGNEKLFF.